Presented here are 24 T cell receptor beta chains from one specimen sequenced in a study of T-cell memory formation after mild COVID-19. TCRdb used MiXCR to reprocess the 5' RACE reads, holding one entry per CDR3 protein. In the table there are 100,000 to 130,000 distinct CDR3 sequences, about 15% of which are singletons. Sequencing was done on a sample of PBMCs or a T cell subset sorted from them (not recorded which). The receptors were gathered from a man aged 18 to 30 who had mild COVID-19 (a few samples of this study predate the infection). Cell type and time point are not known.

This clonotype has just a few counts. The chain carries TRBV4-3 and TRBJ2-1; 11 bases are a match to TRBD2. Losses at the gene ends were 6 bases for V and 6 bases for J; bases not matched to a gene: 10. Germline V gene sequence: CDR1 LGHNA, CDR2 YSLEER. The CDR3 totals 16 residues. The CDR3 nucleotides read TGCGCCAGCAGTCCTTTTAGCGGGGGGGCTTCCAATGAGCAGTTCTTC. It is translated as CASSPFSGGASNEQFF.

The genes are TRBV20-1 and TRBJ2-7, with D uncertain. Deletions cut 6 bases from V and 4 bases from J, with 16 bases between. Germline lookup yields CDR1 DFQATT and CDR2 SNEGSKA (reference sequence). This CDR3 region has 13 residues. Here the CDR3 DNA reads TGCAGTGCCAACGCCAAAGAGGTTTACGAGCAGTACTTC. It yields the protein CSANAKEVYEQYF.

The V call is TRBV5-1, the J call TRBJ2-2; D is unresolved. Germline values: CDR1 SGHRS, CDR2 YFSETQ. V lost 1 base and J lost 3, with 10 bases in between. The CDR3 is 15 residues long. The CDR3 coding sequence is TGCGCCAGCAGCTTGAACGGAATCGACACCGGGGAGCTGTTTTTT. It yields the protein CASSLNGIDTGELFF.

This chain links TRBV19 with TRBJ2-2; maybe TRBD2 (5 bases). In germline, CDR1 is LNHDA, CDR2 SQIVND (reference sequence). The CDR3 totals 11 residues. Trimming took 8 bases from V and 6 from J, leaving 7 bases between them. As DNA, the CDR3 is TGTGCCAGTTCTAGCCCCGGGGAGCTGTTTTTT. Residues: CASSSPGELFF.

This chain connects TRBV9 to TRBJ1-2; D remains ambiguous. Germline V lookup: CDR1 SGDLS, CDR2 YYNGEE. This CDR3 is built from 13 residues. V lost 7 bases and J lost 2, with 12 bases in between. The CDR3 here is CASGSRWNYGYTF. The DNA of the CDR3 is TGTGCCAGCGGGAGTAGGTGGAACTATGGCTACACCTTC.

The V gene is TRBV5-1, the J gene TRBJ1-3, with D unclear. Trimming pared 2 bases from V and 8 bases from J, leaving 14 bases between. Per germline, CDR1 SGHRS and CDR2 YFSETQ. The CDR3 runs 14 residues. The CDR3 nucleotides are TGCGCCAGCAGCTTCGGGTCTACGAAGGACACCATATATTTT. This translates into CASSFGSTKDTIYF.

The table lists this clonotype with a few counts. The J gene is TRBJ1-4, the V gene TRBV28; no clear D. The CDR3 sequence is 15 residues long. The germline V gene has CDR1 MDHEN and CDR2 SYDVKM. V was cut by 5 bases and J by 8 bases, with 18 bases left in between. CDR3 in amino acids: CASSPSAPGREKLFF. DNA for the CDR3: TGTGCCAGCAGTCCTTCCGCGCCCGGTAGGGAAAAACTGTTTTTT.

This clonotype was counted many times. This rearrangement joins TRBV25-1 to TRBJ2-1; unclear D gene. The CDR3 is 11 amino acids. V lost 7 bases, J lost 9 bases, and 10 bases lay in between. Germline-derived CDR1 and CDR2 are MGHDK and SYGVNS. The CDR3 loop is CASTLVGEQFF. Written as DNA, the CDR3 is TGTGCCAGCACCCTAGTGGGTGAGCAGTTCTTC.

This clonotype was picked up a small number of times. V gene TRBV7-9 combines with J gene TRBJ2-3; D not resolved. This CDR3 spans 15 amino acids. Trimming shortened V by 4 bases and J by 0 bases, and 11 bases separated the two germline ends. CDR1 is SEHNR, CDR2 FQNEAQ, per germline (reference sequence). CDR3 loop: CASSSRTVSTDTQYF. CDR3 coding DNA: TGTGCCAGCAGCTCGCGGACGGTTAGCACAGATACGCAGTATTTT.

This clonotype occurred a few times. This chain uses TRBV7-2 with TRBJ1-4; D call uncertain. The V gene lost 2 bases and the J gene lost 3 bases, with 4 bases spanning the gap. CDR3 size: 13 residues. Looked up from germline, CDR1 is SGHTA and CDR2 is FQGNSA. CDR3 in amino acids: CASSLFPNEKLFF. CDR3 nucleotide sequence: TGTGCCAGCAGCTTATTCCCTAATGAAAAACTGTTTTTT.

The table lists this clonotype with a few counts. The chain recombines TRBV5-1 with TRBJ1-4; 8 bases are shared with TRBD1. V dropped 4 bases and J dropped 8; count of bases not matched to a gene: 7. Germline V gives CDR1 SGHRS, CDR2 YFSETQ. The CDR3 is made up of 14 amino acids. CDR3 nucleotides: TGCGCCAGCAGCGCGGACAGGGTGGGGGAAAAACTGTTTTTT. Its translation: CASSADRVGEKLFF.

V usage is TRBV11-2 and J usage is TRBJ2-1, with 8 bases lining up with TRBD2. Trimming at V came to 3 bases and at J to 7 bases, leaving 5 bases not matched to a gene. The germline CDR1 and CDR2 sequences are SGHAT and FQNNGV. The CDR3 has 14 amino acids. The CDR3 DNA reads TGTGCCAGCAGCTTGAGGGGACTAGAAAATGAGCAGTTCTTC. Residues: CASSLRGLENEQFF.

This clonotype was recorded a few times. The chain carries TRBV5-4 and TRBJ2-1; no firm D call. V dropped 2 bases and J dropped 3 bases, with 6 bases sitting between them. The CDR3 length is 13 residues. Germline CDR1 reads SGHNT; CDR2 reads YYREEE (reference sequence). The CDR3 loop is CASSFGNYNEQFF. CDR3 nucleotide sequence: TGTGCCAGCAGCTTCGGCAACTACAATGAGCAGTTCTTC.

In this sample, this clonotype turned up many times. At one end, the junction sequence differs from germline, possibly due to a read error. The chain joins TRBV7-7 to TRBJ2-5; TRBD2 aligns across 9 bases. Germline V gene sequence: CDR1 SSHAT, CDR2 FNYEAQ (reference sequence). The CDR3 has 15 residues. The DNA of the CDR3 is TGTGCTAGCAGCTTAGCGTTGACTAGCGGTGAGACCCAGTACTTC. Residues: CASSLALTSGETQYF. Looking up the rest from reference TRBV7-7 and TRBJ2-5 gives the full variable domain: GAGVSQSPRYKVTKRGQDVTLRCDPISSHATLYWYQQALGQGPEFLTYFNYEAQPDKSGLPSDRFSAERPEGSISTLTIQRTEQRDSAMYRCASSLALTSGETQYFGPGTRLLVL.

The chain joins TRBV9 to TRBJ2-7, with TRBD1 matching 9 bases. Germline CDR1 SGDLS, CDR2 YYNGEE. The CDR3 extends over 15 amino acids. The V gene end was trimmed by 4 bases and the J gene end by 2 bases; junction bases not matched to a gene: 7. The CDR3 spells CASSRGGQGTYEQYF. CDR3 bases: TGTGCCAGCAGCCGGGGAGGACAGGGGACCTACGAGCAGTACTTC.

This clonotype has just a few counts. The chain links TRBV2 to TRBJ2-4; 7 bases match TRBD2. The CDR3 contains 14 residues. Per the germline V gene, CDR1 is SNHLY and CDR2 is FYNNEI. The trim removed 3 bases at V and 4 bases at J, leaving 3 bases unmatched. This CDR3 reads CASSDAGDKNIQYF. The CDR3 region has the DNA TGTGCCAGCAGTGACGCGGGGGATAAAAACATTCAGTACTTC.

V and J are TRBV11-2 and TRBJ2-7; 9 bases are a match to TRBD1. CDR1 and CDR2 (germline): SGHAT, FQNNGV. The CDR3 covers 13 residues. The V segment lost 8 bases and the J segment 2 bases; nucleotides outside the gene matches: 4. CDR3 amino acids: CASGGTGTYEQYF. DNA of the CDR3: TGTGCCAGCGGCGGGACAGGGACCTACGAGCAGTACTTC.

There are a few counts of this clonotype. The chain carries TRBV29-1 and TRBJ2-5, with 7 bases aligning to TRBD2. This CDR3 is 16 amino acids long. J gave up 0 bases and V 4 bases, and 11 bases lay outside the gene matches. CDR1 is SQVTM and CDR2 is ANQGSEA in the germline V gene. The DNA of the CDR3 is TGCAGCGTTGCAGGCGAGCGGGGCGAAAACCAAGAGACCCAGTACTTC. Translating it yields CSVAGERGENQETQYF.

The CDR3 sequence is CASSDTDTQYF. Here the CDR3 DNA reads TGTGCCAGCAGTGACACAGATACGCAGTATTTT. The chain combines TRBV27 with TRBJ2-3; D remains unclear. CDR1 is MNHEY and CDR2 is SMNVEV in the germline V gene (reference sequence). V was clipped by 5 bases and J by 2 bases, with 2 bases between them. CDR3 size: 11 residues.

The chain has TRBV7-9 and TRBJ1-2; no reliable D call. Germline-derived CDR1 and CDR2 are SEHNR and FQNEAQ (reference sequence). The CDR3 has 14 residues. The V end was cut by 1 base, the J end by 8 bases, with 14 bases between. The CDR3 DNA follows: TGTGCCAGCAGCTTAGAGAGCGGCAACAGAGGCTACACCTTC. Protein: CASSLESGNRGYTF. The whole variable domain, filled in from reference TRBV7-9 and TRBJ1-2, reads DTGVSQNPRHKITKRGQNVTFRCDPISEHNRLYWYRQTLGQGPEFLTYFQNEAQLEKSRLLSDRFSAERPKGSFSTLEIQRTEQGDSAMYLCASSLESGNRGYTFGSGTRLTVV.

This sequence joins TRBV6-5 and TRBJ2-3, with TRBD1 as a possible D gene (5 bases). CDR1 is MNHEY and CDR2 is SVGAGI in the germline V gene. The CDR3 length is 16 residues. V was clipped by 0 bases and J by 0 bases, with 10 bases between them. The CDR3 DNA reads TGTGCCAGCAGTTACTCGACAGATAGTAGCACAGATACGCAGTATTTT. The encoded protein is CASSYSTDSSTDTQYF.

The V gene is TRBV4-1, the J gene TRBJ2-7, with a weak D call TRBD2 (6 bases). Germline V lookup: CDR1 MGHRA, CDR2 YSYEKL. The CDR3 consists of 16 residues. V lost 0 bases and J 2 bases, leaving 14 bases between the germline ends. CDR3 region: CASSQDGMTRTYEQYF. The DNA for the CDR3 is TGCGCCAGCAGCCAAGATGGGATGACTAGGACCTACGAGCAGTACTTC.

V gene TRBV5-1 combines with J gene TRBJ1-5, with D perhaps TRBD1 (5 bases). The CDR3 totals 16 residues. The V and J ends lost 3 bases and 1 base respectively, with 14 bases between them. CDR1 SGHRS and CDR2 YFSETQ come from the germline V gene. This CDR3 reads CASSWGPGDSNQPQHF. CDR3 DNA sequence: TGCGCCAGCAGCTGGGGCCCTGGGGACAGCAATCAGCCCCAGCATTTT.

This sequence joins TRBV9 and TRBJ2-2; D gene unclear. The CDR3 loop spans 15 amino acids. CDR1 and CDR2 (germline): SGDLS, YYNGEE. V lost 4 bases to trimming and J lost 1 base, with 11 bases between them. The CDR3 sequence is CASSPWTVNTGELFF. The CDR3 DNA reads TGTGCCAGCAGCCCTTGGACCGTGAACACCGGGGAGCTGTTTTTT.